This T cell receptor (beta chain) emerged from a study of T cell responses to AZD1222 COVID-19 vaccine. Turning to the study itself: The analysis combined second doses at about 4 or about 12 weeks. Study-level findings and limits: Distributed over spike, vaccine-associated CD4 TCRs predominated at 160-218 and 743-854.

Libraries were prepared by immunoSEQ multiplex PCR; TCRdb keeps only in-frame clonotypes and omits some of them. The sample yields roughly 98,000 clones, just over 90% seen once. The CDR3 extends over 15 amino acids. The J segment lost 0 bases and the V segment lost 5 bases, leaving 3 bases of the junction unmatched. Germline V gene lookup returns CDR1 MNHEY and CDR2 SMNVEV (reference sequence). Note on this clone: Its antigen remains unidentified.

The chain links TRBV27 to TRBJ2-1; 8 bases fit TRBD2. The sequence was collected from an adult in good health. Sequencing was performed on peripheral blood, taken on day 0 of AZD1222 vaccination. For the CDR3, the DNA is TGTGCCAGCAGTCCGGGGACTAGCTCCTACAATGAGCAGTTCTTC. Residues: CASSPGTSSYNEQFF.